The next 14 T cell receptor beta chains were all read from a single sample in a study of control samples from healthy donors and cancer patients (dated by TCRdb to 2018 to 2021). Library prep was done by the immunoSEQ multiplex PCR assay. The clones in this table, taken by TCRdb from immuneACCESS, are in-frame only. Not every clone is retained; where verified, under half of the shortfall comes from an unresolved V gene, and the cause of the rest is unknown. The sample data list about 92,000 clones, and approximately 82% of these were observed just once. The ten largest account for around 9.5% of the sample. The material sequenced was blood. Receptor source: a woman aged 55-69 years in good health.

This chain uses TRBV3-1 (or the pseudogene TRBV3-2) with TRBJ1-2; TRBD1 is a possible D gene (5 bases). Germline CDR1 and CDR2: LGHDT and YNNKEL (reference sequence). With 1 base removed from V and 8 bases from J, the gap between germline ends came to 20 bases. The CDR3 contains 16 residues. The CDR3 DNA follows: TGTGCCAGCAGCCAAGTACCGGACAAGGGGTTGCGAGGCTACACCTTC. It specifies CASSQVPDKGLRGYTF.

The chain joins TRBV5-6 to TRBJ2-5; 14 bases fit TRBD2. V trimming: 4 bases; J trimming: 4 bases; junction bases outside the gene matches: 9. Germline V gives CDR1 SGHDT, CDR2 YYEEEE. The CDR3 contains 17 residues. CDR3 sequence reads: CASSTWGLAGVRETQYF. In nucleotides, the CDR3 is TGTGCCAGCAGCACCTGGGGACTAGCGGGAGTTCGAGAGACCCAGTACTTC.

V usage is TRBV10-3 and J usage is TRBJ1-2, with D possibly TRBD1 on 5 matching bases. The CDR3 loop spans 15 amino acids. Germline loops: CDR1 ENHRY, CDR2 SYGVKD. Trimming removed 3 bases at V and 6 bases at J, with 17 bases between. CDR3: CAISESPGQMNGYTF. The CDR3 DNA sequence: TGTGCCATCAGTGAATCACCAGGGCAGATGAATGGCTACACCTTC.

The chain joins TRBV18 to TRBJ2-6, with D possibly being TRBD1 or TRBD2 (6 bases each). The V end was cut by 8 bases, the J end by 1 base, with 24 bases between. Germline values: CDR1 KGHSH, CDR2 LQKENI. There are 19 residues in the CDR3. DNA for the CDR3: TGTGCCAGCGACCGGGGGCTAAGGGACCAGGTGTCTGGGGCCAACGTCCTGACTTTC. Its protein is CASDRGLRDQVSGANVLTF. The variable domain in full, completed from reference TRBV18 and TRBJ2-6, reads NAGVMQNPRHLVRRRGQEARLRCSPMKGHSHVYWYRQLPEEGLKFMVYLQKENIIDESGMPKERFSAEFPKEGPSILRIQQVVRGDSAAYFCASDRGLRDQVSGANVLTFGAGSRLTVL.

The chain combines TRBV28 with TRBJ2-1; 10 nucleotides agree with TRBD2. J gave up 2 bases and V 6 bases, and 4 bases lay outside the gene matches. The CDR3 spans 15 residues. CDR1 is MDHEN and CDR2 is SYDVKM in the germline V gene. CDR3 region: CASRLTSGPYNEQFF. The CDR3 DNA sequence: TGTGCCAGCAGACTGACTAGCGGGCCCTACAATGAGCAGTTCTTC.

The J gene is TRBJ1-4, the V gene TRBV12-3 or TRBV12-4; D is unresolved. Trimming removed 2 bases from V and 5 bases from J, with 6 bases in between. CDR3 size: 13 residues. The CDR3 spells CASSLSENEKLFF. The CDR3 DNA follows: TGTGCCAGCAGTTTATCGGAGAATGAAAAACTGTTTTTT.

CDR3 nucleotides: TGTGCCAGCAGCTTCGATGGGAGTTTGTTACACGCCGAAGCTTTCTTT. Translated, it gives CASSFDGSLLHAEAFF. This rearrangement joins TRBV5-5 to TRBJ1-1; D remains unclear. This CDR3 is 16 amino acids long. Germline V gives CDR1 SGHKS, CDR2 YYEKEE (reference sequence). The V and J ends lost 2 bases and 8 bases respectively, with 22 bases between them.

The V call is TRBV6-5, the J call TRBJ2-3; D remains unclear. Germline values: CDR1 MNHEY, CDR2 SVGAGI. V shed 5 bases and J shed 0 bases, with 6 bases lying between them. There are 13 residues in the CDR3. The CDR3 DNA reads TGTGCCAGCAGTCGTCAGAGCACAGATACGCAGTATTTT. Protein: CASSRQSTDTQYF.

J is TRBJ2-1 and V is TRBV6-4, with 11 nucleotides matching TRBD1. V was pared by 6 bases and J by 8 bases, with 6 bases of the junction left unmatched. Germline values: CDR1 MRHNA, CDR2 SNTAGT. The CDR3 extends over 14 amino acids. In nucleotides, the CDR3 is TGTGCCAGCAGCGCCGGGACAGGGGGTTATGAGCAGTTCTTC. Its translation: CASSAGTGGYEQFF.

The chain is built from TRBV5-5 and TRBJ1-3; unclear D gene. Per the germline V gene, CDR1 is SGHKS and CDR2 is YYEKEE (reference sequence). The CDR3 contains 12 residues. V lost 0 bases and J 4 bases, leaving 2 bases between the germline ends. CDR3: CASSLEGNTIYF. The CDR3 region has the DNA TGTGCCAGCAGCTTGGAAGGAAACACCATATATTTT.

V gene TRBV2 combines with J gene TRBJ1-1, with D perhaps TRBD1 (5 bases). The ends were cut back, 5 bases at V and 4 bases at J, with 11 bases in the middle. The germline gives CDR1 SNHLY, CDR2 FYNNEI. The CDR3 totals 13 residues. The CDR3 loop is CASSFQGGTEAFF. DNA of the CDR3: TGTGCCAGCAGTTTCCAGGGAGGCACTGAAGCTTTCTTT.

The CDR3 spells CASSLVGTGRDNEQFF. Written as DNA, the CDR3 is TGTGCCAGCAGCTTAGTAGGAACAGGGAGGGACAATGAGCAGTTCTTC. V and J are TRBV7-2 and TRBJ2-1, with D possibly TRBD2 on 7 matching bases. With 1 base removed from V and 5 bases from J, the gap between germline ends came to 15 bases. Germline CDR1 reads SGHTA; CDR2 reads FQGNSA. The CDR3 is 16 amino acids.

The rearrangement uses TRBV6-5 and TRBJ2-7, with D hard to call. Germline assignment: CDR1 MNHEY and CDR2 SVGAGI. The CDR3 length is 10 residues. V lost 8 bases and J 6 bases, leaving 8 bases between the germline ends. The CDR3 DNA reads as TGTGCCAGCGGGCGGACCGAGCAGTACTTC. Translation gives CASGRTEQYF.

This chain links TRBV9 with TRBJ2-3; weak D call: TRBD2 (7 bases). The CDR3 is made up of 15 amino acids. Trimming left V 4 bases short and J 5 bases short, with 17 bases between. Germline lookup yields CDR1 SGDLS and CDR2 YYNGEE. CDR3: CASSKGGGSKDTQYF. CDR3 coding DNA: TGTGCCAGCAGCAAGGGAGGGGGTTCTAAAGATACGCAGTATTTT.